This TCR beta chain came from a study of CD8+ T cells in alopecia areata. Study-wide points: Normal scalp had lower clonality than lesional scalp, with alopecia totalis/universalis lesions showing this most strongly. Having one nonresponder leaves uncertain how baseline CD8+ expansion relates to response.

Described treatment: oral pan-JAK inhibitor, 5-10 mg twice daily. Extracted from the samples, RNA was reverse transcribed into cDNA to serve as the sequencing template. Libraries were prepared by immunoSEQ multiplex PCR; TCRdb keeps only in-frame clonotypes and omits some of them. The data hold under 150,000 clones, with approximately 60% observed a single time. V gave up 6 bases and J gave up 7 bases; unmatched junction bases: 3. This CDR3 has 13 amino acids. Germline-derived CDR1 and CDR2 are MNHEY and SVGAGI. About this clone itself: What it binds is not known.

This receptor was identified in a human donor with alopecia areata. The sample here was CD4+ T cells sorted from blood, taken at week 4, from a patient treated with tofacitinib. The rearrangement uses TRBV6-5 and TRBJ1-2, with 12 bases that match TRBD1. CDR3 region: CASSRDRGPGYTF. In nucleotides, the CDR3 is TGTGCCAGCAGCCGGGACAGGGGGCCTGGCTACACCTTC.